This TCR beta chain was retrieved from a study of cytomegalovirus exposure and HLA in healthy donors. Study-wide points: Reportedly, diagnosis of cytomegalovirus status by the classifier showed high specificity and sensitivity. The analysis excluded some indistinguishable V segments, including TRBV6-2 and TRBV6-3.

V lost 5 bases and J 4 bases, leaving 12 bases between the germline ends. This CDR3 has 14 amino acids. CDR1 is SGHTA, CDR2 FQGNSA, per germline. This PCR relied on a set of 60 Vbeta primers and 13 Jbeta primers. Some clones are missing from TCRdb's copy, which holds only in-frame ones; the method was immunoSEQ multiplex PCR. The sample includes around 150,000 clones, roughly 85% of them seen just once. With respect to this clone: Its antigen remains unknown.

The sample taken for sequencing was PBMCs. The rearrangement joins TRBV7-2 to TRBJ1-5, with a possible D match to TRBD1 (6 bases). The sequence derives from a woman aged 25 to 39 in good health and CMV-seronegative. The CDR3 DNA reads TGTGCCAGCAGCCTCCGGACAGTTAATCAGCCCCAGCATTTT. Protein product: CASSLRTVNQPQHF.